This TCR beta chain was sequenced in a study of CD8+CD57+ T cells in acquired aplastic anemia. Whole-study context: DNA recovered from sorted CD4+ and CD8+ cells had a mean of about 3.5 ug.

This clonotype appeared many times. CDR1 and CDR2 from the germline V gene are DFQATT and SNEGSKA (reference sequence). The CDR3 contains 14 residues. Trimming left V 7 bases short and J 1 base short, with 15 bases between. Previously, flow cytometry had revealed CD8+CD57+ cell expansion in the patients chosen for sequencing. Both TCR beta VDJ combination and CDR3 sequence profiling were carried out. Genomic DNA was the template for this profiling. MiXCR was run by TCRdb on the reads, yielding one entry per CDR3 protein. The sample comprises fewer than 250,000 distinct CDR3 sequences, roughly 45% of which are singletons, and just under 20% rests with the top ten.

This sequence was found in a human donor with aplastic anemia. The rearrangement joins TRBV20-1 to TRBJ2-3; D tentatively fits TRBD1 or TRBD2 (5 bases each). Material: sorted CD4+, CD8+, or CD8+CD57+ T cells (not recorded which) from PBMCs. The CDR3 protein is CSVYVRDGTDTQYF. CDR3 in DNA: TGCAGTGTCTACGTCCGGGACGGCACAGATACGCAGTATTTT.